This TCR beta chain stems from a study of blood T cells in healthy people across ages. Study-wide findings and caveats: The study could not conclusively compare naive and antigen-experienced cells, given its unsorted PBMCs.

With respect to this clonotype: The antigen is unknown.

PCR was performed a second time for about 7 to 12 cycles using a sample-barcoded 5' primer and a J-beta primer mix. One entry per CDR3 protein, called by TCRdb with MiXCR from the 5' RACE reads. The sample lists 950,000 to 1,200,000 distinct CDR3 sequences; less than 45% were seen once. Per the germline V gene, CDR1 is MNHEY and CDR2 is SMNVEV (reference sequence). CDR3 length equals 14 residues. Unmatched junction bases numbered 7, after V lost 4 bases and J lost 4 bases. The chain uses TRBV27 and TRBJ2-7, with TRBD1 matching over 7 bases. The sequenced material came from blood. The clonotype was recovered from a man younger than 30 in good health. In DNA, the CDR3 is TGTGCCAGCAGTTCGAACAGGGGCGGGTACGAGCAGTACTTC. Residues: CASSSNRGGYEQYF.